This TCR beta chain derives from a study of T-cell memory formation after mild COVID-19. Whole-study results and caveats: Second-wave clones that peaked on day 37 lacked confirmed SARS-CoV-2 specificity.

TCRdb reanalysed the 5' RACE reads using MiXCR and keeps one entry per CDR3 protein. Here the sample spans 250,000 to 400,000 distinct CDR3 sequences, approximately 15% being singletons. With respect to this clonotype: Its cognate antigen is unknown.

CDR3 length: 14 residues. V lost 5 bases to trimming and J lost 8 bases; unmatched junction nucleotides: 7. The sequenced sample consisted of PBMCs or a T cell subset sorted from them (not recorded which). This sequence was found in a man younger than 35 who had mild COVID-19 (a few samples of this study predate the infection). Cell type and time point are not known. This chain links TRBV12-3 or TRBV12-4 with TRBJ2-1; TRBD1 aligns across 9 bases. The CDR3 sequence is CASSLDRGSDEQFF. The CDR3 region has the DNA TGTGCCAGCAGTCTCGACAGGGGGAGCGATGAGCAGTTCTTC.